Following are 16 T cell receptor beta chains from one sample sequenced in a study of T cells in tumors after PD-1 blockade. Assay: immunoSEQ multiplex PCR; the TCRdb copy retains only in-frame clones and omits some. The sample contains some 4,000 clones, 55% to 80% of which appear only once. Sequencing used tumor tissue, obtained before anti-PD-1 treatment. All receptors come from a human donor with basal cell carcinoma.

This clone was observed a handful of times. Here the CDR3 DNA reads TGTGCCAGCAGCCAGCAAAGGACGGGAAGCTACGAGCAGTACTTC. It is translated as CASSQQRTGSYEQYF. The gene calls are TRBV4-2 and TRBJ2-7; D possibly corresponds to TRBD2 (5 bases). Germline V gives CDR1 LGHNA, CDR2 YNFKEQ. CDR3 size: 15 residues. The ends were cut back, 3 bases at V and 3 bases at J, with 15 bases in the middle.

J is TRBJ2-2 and V is TRBV3-1 (or the pseudogene TRBV3-2), with TRBD2 matching over 10 bases. The CDR3 extends over 15 amino acids. CDR1 is LGHDT, CDR2 YNNKEL, per germline (reference sequence). Losses at the gene ends were 7 bases for V and 6 bases for J; bases not matched to a gene: 8. The CDR3 DNA sequence: TGTGCCAGCACCTATGGGCTAGCGGGAGCCGGGGAGCTGTTTTTT. Translated, it gives CASTYGLAGAGELFF.

This clone was seen a few times. This chain connects TRBV28 to TRBJ1-2; D is uncertain. The CDR3 is made up of 13 amino acids. V gave up 7 bases and J gave up 5 bases, with 14 bases separating them. CDR1 is MDHEN and CDR2 is SYDVKM in the germline V gene. The DNA of the CDR3 is TGTGCCAGCACCGATGGGCGGGTTTATGGCTACACCTTC. Translation: CASTDGRVYGYTF.

The rearrangement uses TRBV27 and TRBJ2-5; TRBD2 matches 7 bases. J lost 1 base, V lost 6 bases, and 11 bases had no gene match. This CDR3 has 16 residues. Germline V gene lookup returns CDR1 MNHEY and CDR2 SMNVEV (reference sequence). This CDR3 is CASRSIGSGSQETQYF. Written as DNA, the CDR3 is TGTGCCAGCAGATCGATCGGTAGCGGGTCCCAAGAGACCCAGTACTTC.

This chain connects TRBV4-3 to TRBJ2-3, with TRBD2 as a possible D gene (6 bases). Looked up from germline, CDR1 is LGHNA and CDR2 is YSLEER. V was clipped by 1 base and J by 0 bases, with 11 bases between them. The CDR3 consists of 16 residues. The CDR3 protein is CASSQGLDSSTDTQYF. The CDR3 coding sequence is TGCGCCAGCAGCCAAGGACTAGACAGTAGCACAGATACGCAGTATTTT.

V and J are TRBV29-1 and TRBJ2-1, with 8 bases that match TRBD1. CDR3 length equals 14 residues. Germline V gene data show CDR1 as SQVTM and CDR2 as ANQGSEA. After removal of 6 bases from V and 8 bases from J, the junction contained 12 bases not matched to a gene. This CDR3 reads CSVVQGDQWDEQFF. CDR3 DNA sequence: TGCAGCGTCGTACAGGGGGATCAGTGGGATGAGCAGTTCTTC.

This clone has a handful of counts. The chain couples TRBV19 to TRBJ1-5; 8 bases map to TRBD1. The CDR3 covers 15 residues. CDR1 and CDR2 from the germline V gene are LNHDA and SQIVND (reference sequence). V was clipped by 3 bases and J by 7 bases; unmatched bases: 8. The DNA for the CDR3 is TGTGCCAGTAGTATTGGCAGGGGGCGCGAACAGCCCCAGCATTTT. Protein: CASSIGRGREQPQHF. Supplemented by reference TRBV19 and TRBJ1-5, the full variable domain reads DGGITQSPKYLFRKEGQNVTLSCEQNLNHDAMYWYRQDPGQGLRLIYYSQIVNDFQKGDIAEGYSVSREKKESFPLTVTSAQKNPTAFYLCASSIGRGREQPQHFGDGTRLSIL.

This clone was counted only a few times. This chain uses TRBV9 with TRBJ1-3, with no clear D. The germline V and J ends were trimmed by 2 bases and 1 base, with 13 bases remaining between them. The CDR3 extends over 16 amino acids. Germline values: CDR1 SGDLS, CDR2 YYNGEE. The CDR3 is CASSVRVRPSGNTIYF. The CDR3 DNA sequence: TGTGCCAGCAGCGTTAGGGTCCGCCCTTCTGGAAACACCATATATTTT. The variable domain in full, with the rest retrieved from reference TRBV9 and TRBJ1-3, is DSGVTQTPKHLITATGQRVTLRCSPRSGDLSVYWYQQSLDQGLQFLIQYYNGEERAKGNILERFSAQQFPDLHSELNLSSLELGDSALYFCASSVRVRPSGNTIYFGEGSWLTVV.

This rearrangement joins TRBV21-1 to TRBJ1-2; the D call in the table, TRBD1, was not verified against the DNA. TRBV21-1 corresponds to a pseudogene. The CDR3 consists of 19 residues. CDR3 bases: TGTGCCAGCAGCTCCCTCCGCGCCGGGACAGGGGGGGGAGACTATGGCTACACCTTC. It codes for CASSSLRAGTGGGDYGYTF.

V gene TRBV19 combines with J gene TRBJ2-2, with 8 positions matching TRBD1. Germline assignment: CDR1 LNHDA and CDR2 SQIVND (reference sequence). V lost 7 bases to trimming and J lost 1 base; unmatched junction nucleotides: 5. The CDR3 contains 15 residues. The CDR3 spells CASIQGAVNTGELFF. The DNA of the CDR3 is TGTGCCAGTATTCAGGGGGCGGTGAACACCGGGGAGCTGTTTTTT. Full variable domain (rest looked up from reference TRBV19 and TRBJ2-2): DGGITQSPKYLFRKEGQNVTLSCEQNLNHDAMYWYRQDPGQGLRLIYYSQIVNDFQKGDIAEGYSVSREKKESFPLTVTSAQKNPTAFYLCASIQGAVNTGELFFGEGSRLTVL.

The CDR3 sequence is CASSPTGLAYGYTF. For the CDR3, the DNA is TGTGCCAGCAGCCCGACAGGGTTGGCCTATGGCTACACCTTC. The V and J genes are TRBV28 and TRBJ1-2; 7 positions agree with TRBD1. Trimming took 6 bases from V and 4 from J; bases not matched to a gene: 8. There are 14 residues in the CDR3. Germline V lookup: CDR1 MDHEN, CDR2 SYDVKM.

This clone was counted a single time. The rearrangement links TRBV5-1 to TRBJ2-1; possible D gene TRBD2, 6 bases. The germline gives CDR1 SGHRS, CDR2 YFSETQ. The CDR3 is 15 amino acids. V was pared by 4 bases and J by 2 bases, with 13 bases between. CDR3 nucleotide sequence: TGCGCCAGCAGCCCCTTTGCGGGAACCTACAATGAGCAGTTCTTC. It is translated as CASSPFAGTYNEQFF.

This clone turned up a few times. CDR3 coding DNA: TGTGCCAGCAGTCCCTGGGACAGCCGGGGCTTCTTC. It is translated as CASSPWDSRGFF. The V and J genes are TRBV27 and TRBJ2-1; 7 nucleotides line up with TRBD1. The junction had 11 bases not matched to a gene; V was cut back by 5 bases and J by 16 bases. CDR1 is MNHEY, CDR2 SMNVEV, per germline (reference sequence). This CDR3 contains 12 residues.

The chain carries TRBV19 and TRBJ1-6, with TRBD1 as a possible D gene (6 bases). The CDR3 runs to 12 residues. Looked up from germline, CDR1 is LNHDA and CDR2 is SQIVND (reference sequence). Trimming took 3 bases from V and 15 from J, leaving 12 bases between them. CDR3 protein: CASSIGGTILHF. CDR3 coding DNA: TGTGCCAGTAGTATCGGCGGGACAATCCTCCACTTT.

The genes are TRBV28 and TRBJ2-1; D remains ambiguous. Trimming shortened V by 1 base and J by 4 bases, and 8 bases separated the two germline ends. There are 14 residues in the CDR3. Per the germline V gene, CDR1 is MDHEN and CDR2 is SYDVKM. CDR3 nucleotides: TGTGCCAGCAGTTTATTTGAATCATACAATGAGCAGTTCTTC. Protein: CASSLFESYNEQFF.

The V call is TRBV6-2 or TRBV6-3, the J call TRBJ1-4; TRBD1 might be the D (5 bases). V lost 2 bases to trimming and J lost 6 bases, with 13 bases between them. Germline assignment: CDR1 MNHEY and CDR2 SVGEGT. This CDR3 has 15 residues. DNA for the CDR3: TGTGCCAGCAGTTACGCCCGGGGCCGGGATGAAAAACTGTTTTTT. It is translated as CASSYARGRDEKLFF.